The entry that follows covers one T cell receptor (beta chain) sequence. The data originate from a study of molecular identifiers for immune sequencing clone quantification. Germline V CDR1 and CDR2: MNHEY, SMNVEV (reference sequence). This CDR3 spans 17 amino acids. V dropped 3 bases and J dropped 5; count of bases not matched to a gene: 9. Via MiXCR, TCRdb re-called the PCR reads, giving one row per CDR3 protein. The sample lists about 640,000 distinct CDR3 sequences, just under 20% occurring once. The TCR originated in a human donor in good health. Some libraries in this study had Jurkat cell RNA spiked in. Source material: naive CD8+ T cells from blood, with Jurkat cell RNA spiked in. This sample's subset: FACS-sorted CD8+CD4-CCR7+CD45RA+ naive T cells. The chain employs TRBV27 and TRBJ2-2; 10 bases map to TRBD2. The DNA of the CDR3 is TGTGCCAGCAGTTTGGGGCTAGCGGGAGCTTGGACCGGGGAGCTGTTTTTT. It is translated as CASSLGLAGAWTGELFF.